A single sample is the source of the 29 T cell receptor beta chains below, sequenced in a study of identical twins. TCRdb reanalysed the 5' RACE reads using MiXCR and keeps one entry per CDR3 protein. The profile shows 1.5 million to 2 million distinct CDR3 sequences, under 35% of them singletons. Sequenced: cord blood. These receptors were obtained from a newborn girl in good health.

The genes are TRBV5-1 and TRBJ2-1, with TRBD2 matching 9 bases. With V trimmed by 10 bases and J by 7 bases, 15 bases remained unmatched. The CDR3 runs to 15 residues. CDR1 is SGHRS, CDR2 YFSETQ, per germline. This CDR3 reads CASTKAGGLENEQFF. In nucleotides, the CDR3 is TGCGCCTCCACCAAAGCGGGAGGTTTAGAAAATGAGCAGTTCTTC. The entire variable domain, with the rest obtained from reference TRBV5-1 and TRBJ2-1, is as follows: KAGVTQTPRYLIKTRGQQVTLSCSPISGHRSVSWYQQTPGQGLQFLFEYFSETQRNKGNFPGRFSGRQFSNSRSEMNVSTLELGDSALYLCASTKAGGLENEQFFGPGTRLTVL.

Only a few counts were recorded for this clonotype. The chain carries TRBV4-1 and TRBJ1-5; D is possibly TRBD1 (5 bases). The CDR3 sequence is 15 residues long. Per germline, CDR1 MGHRA and CDR2 YSYEKL. The ends were cut back, 1 base at V and 0 bases at J, with 7 bases in the middle. The CDR3 region has the DNA TGCGCCAGCAGCCAAGGGACACATAGCAATCAGCCCCAGCATTTT. Translated: CASSQGTHSNQPQHF.

The chain is built from TRBV20-1 and TRBJ2-1; no firm D call. The V gene lost 5 bases and the J gene lost 8 bases, with 16 bases spanning the gap. The CDR3 is 13 residues long. Germline CDR1 is DFQATT and CDR2 is SNEGSKA (reference sequence). CDR3 sequence (DNA): TGCAGTGCTTCTTCTAGACCAGTCCATGAGCAGTTCTTC. Translating gives CSASSRPVHEQFF.

The genes are TRBV28 and TRBJ2-1, with 7 positions matching TRBD2. This CDR3 is built from 16 residues. The germline V gene has CDR1 MDHEN and CDR2 SYDVKM. The junction had 9 bases not matched to a gene; V was cut back by 5 bases and J by 2 bases. The CDR3, as DNA: TGTGCCAGCAGTCCCGCCCCCCTAGCGGCCTACAATGAGCAGTTCTTC. Residues: CASSPAPLAAYNEQFF.

The V gene is TRBV28, the J gene TRBJ1-3, with TRBD1 matching over 8 bases. Germline V gene sequence: CDR1 MDHEN, CDR2 SYDVKM. V lost 2 bases to trimming and J lost 5 bases; unmatched junction nucleotides: 5. CDR3 length: 15 residues. CDR3 bases: TGTGCCAGCAGTTTACTAGGGGACAGGCGAAACACCATATATTTT. Amino acid sequence: CASSLLGDRRNTIYF. The full variable domain, completed using reference TRBV28 and TRBJ1-3, is DVKVTQSSRYLVKRTGEKVFLECVQDMDHENMFWYRQDPGLGLRLIYFSYDVKMKEKGDIPEGYSVSREKKERFSLILESASTNQTSMYLCASSLLGDRRNTIYFGEGSWLTVV.

V gene TRBV5-6 combines with J gene TRBJ2-4; TRBD2 might be the D (6 bases). V was pared by 4 bases and J by 5 bases, with 10 bases between. The germline CDR1 and CDR2 sequences are SGHDT and YYEEEE. The CDR3 totals 13 residues. CDR3 in amino acids: CASSRLVENIQYF. CDR3 sequence (DNA): TGTGCCAGCAGCCGACTAGTTGAAAACATTCAGTACTTC. The full variable domain, its missing parts supplied by reference TRBV5-6 and TRBJ2-4, is DAGVTQSPTHLIKTRGQQVTLRCSPKSGHDTVSWYQQALGQGPQFIFQYYEEEERQRGNFPDRFSGHQFPNYSSELNVNALLLGDSALYLCASSRLVENIQYFGAGTRLSVL.

The chain carries TRBV18 and TRBJ2-4; D not certain. The CDR3 has 15 amino acids. The germline V gene encodes CDR1 KGHSH and CDR2 LQKENI. V lost 2 bases to trimming and J lost 13 bases, with 21 bases between them. The CDR3 sequence is CASSPVQKPQEAQYF. The DNA for the CDR3 is TGTGCCAGCTCACCAGTCCAGAAACCTCAAGAGGCCCAGTACTTC.

This clonotype was counted at least ten times. The chain couples TRBV28 to TRBJ2-3; 10 bases match TRBD2. CDR3 length equals 13 residues. After removal of 9 bases from V and 3 bases from J, the junction contained 3 bases not matched to a gene. The germline V gene has CDR1 MDHEN and CDR2 SYDVKM. This CDR3 is CARKTSGTDTQYF. CDR3 DNA sequence: TGTGCCAGAAAGACTAGCGGGACAGATACGCAGTATTTT.

Points on this clonotype: One junction end disagrees with the germline gene, perhaps due to a read error. The chain links TRBV7-2 to TRBJ1-6; D remains unclear. Germline V CDR1 and CDR2: SGHTA, FQGNSA. CDR3 length: 15 amino acids. CDR3 sequence reads: CASSLDPGQDSPPHF. The CDR3 DNA is TGTGCCAGCAGCTTAGATCCGGGTCAAGACTCACCCCCCCACTTT.

In this sample, this clonotype turned up a few times. The V and J genes are TRBV12-3 or TRBV12-4 and TRBJ1-2; TRBD1 is a possible D gene (6 bases). CDR3 size: 15 residues. V lost 4 bases to trimming and J lost 8 bases, with 20 bases between them. The CDR3 is CASSSRDIPTLGYTF. The CDR3 DNA is TGTGCCAGCAGTTCGAGGGACATCCCAACCCTCGGCTACACCTTC.

To note about this clonotype: A read error is possible here, since a much larger clone lies one base away. The V call is TRBV27, the J call TRBJ2-5; 9 bases align to TRBD2. This CDR3 region has 15 residues. CDR1 and CDR2 from the germline V gene are MNHEY and SMNVEV (reference sequence). Trimming removed 7 bases from V and 11 bases from J; junction bases left unmatched: 17. The DNA of the CDR3 is TGTGCCAGCACAGCTAGCGGGGAGCCCTACAATGAGCAGTACTTC. This sequence encodes CASTASGEPYNEQYF.

This clonotype was recorded a few times. The V gene is TRBV5-1, the J gene TRBJ1-4; D is perhaps TRBD1 (6 bases). Germline assignment: CDR1 SGHRS and CDR2 YFSETQ. The CDR3 is 15 amino acids. The V end was cut by 2 bases, the J end by 7 bases, with 15 bases between. The CDR3 spells CASSFSGGPGEKLFF. CDR3 DNA: TGCGCCAGCAGCTTCTCCGGGGGGCCGGGTGAAAAACTGTTTTTT.

This rearrangement joins TRBV20-1 to TRBJ2-7; 8 nucleotides agree with TRBD2. The CDR3 has 11 amino acids. Germline-derived CDR1 and CDR2 are DFQATT and SNEGSKA (reference sequence). V gave up 5 bases and J gave up 6 bases; unmatched junction bases: 3. The DNA of the CDR3 is TGCAGTGCTCTGACTAGCGTCGAGCAGTACTTC. It is translated as CSALTSVEQYF.

This clonotype was observed at least ten times. The rearrangement joins TRBV7-9 to TRBJ1-2, with D hard to call. Germline V gene sequence: CDR1 SEHNR, CDR2 FQNEAQ (reference sequence). Trimming left V 3 bases short and J 8 bases short, with 4 bases between. This CDR3 spans 10 amino acids. In nucleotides, the CDR3 is TGTGCCAGCAGCTTCGACGGCTACACCTTC. It encodes CASSFDGYTF.

J is TRBJ2-1 and V is TRBV14; D remains ambiguous. The V end lost 2 bases, the J end lost 6 bases, and 11 bases lay between the germline ends. The CDR3 totals 14 residues. Germline-derived CDR1 and CDR2 are SGHDN and FVKESK. This CDR3 is CASSQSGLFNEQFF. The CDR3 DNA is TGTGCCAGCAGCCAATCGGGCCTCTTCAATGAGCAGTTCTTC.

This clonotype was seen more than once but under ten times. Being one base from a much bigger clone, this may be a read error. This sequence joins TRBV6-6 and TRBJ1-1; D call uncertain. The CDR3 loop spans 12 amino acids. V lost 2 bases, J lost 3 bases, and 4 bases lay in between. Germline CDR1 reads MNHNY; CDR2 reads SVGAGI (reference sequence). CDR3 coding DNA: TGTGCCAGCAGTTACATGGACACTGAAGCTTTCTTT. Translation gives CASSYMDTEAFF.

The chain is built from TRBV7-9 and TRBJ1-1; the D gene is possibly TRBD1 (6 bases). This CDR3 has 16 amino acids. With 4 bases removed from V and 3 bases from J, the gap between germline ends came to 18 bases. Germline CDR1 is SEHNR and CDR2 is FQNEAQ (reference sequence). CDR3 DNA: TGTGCCAGCAGCTCTATAAACAGGGCGCCGGACACTGAAGCTTTCTTT. It translates to CASSSINRAPDTEAFF.

Notes on this clonotype: One end of the junction varies from germline; a read error may be responsible. V is TRBV7-7 and J is TRBJ2-3, with TRBD2 matching over 11 bases. The CDR3 totals 14 residues. CDR1 SSHAT and CDR2 FNYEAQ come from the germline V gene (reference sequence). CDR3 in DNA: TGTGCTAGCAGCCAGACTAGCGGGATTGATACGCAGTATTTT. It specifies CASSQTSGIDTQYF.

The CDR3 loop is CASSLDRQRRGYTF. CDR3 in DNA: TGCGCCAGCAGCTTGGATAGACAGCGAAGAGGCTACACCTTC. V is TRBV5-1 and J is TRBJ1-2, with TRBD1 as a possible D gene (5 bases). V was trimmed by 0 bases and J by 8 bases, leaving 14 bases between them. Germline lookup yields CDR1 SGHRS and CDR2 YFSETQ. CDR3 length equals 14 residues.

The chain links TRBV20-1 to TRBJ1-6; D is possibly TRBD1 (6 bases). CDR1 and CDR2 (germline): DFQATT, SNEGSKA (reference sequence). CDR3 size: 14 residues. Trimming took off 5 bases at V and 3 bases at J, with 11 bases between the two ends. This CDR3 reads CSASEQGYNSPLHF. CDR3 in DNA: TGCAGTGCTTCAGAACAGGGCTATAATTCACCCCTCCACTTT.

In its sample, this clonotype was seen a few times. The genes are TRBV10-1 and TRBJ2-4; maybe TRBD1 (6 bases). The CDR3 totals 14 residues. Trimming stripped 3 bases from V and 6 bases from J, with 12 bases between. Germline V gene lookup returns CDR1 WNHNN and CDR2 SYGVQD (reference sequence). DNA of the CDR3: TGCGCCAGCAGTGAACAGGGTAGTAGAAACATTCAGTACTTC. This encodes CASSEQGSRNIQYF.

This clonotype has ten or more counts. The CDR3 sequence: CSVENTEAFF. In DNA form, the CDR3 reads TGCAGCGTTGAGAACACTGAAGCTTTCTTT. The V call is TRBV29-1, the J call TRBJ1-1, with unresolved D. The germline gives CDR1 SQVTM, CDR2 ANQGSEA. V shed 3 bases and J shed 1 base, with 0 bases lying between them. CDR3 length equals 10 residues.

The chain employs TRBV20-1 and TRBJ1-1, with TRBD1 identical over 9 bases. The CDR3 loop spans 15 amino acids. Trimming took 3 bases from V and 1 from J; bases not matched to a gene: 6. CDR1 is DFQATT and CDR2 is SNEGSKA in the germline V gene (reference sequence). The CDR3 spells CSASPGQGGNTEAFF. The DNA of the CDR3 is TGCAGTGCTAGCCCGGGACAGGGAGGGAACACTGAAGCTTTCTTT.

A remark on this clonotype: One base away lies a much larger clone, so this may be a sequencing read error. The chain combines TRBV10-3 with TRBJ2-5; perhaps TRBD1 as D (5 bases). The end of the DNA aligns better with TRBJ2-1, so the J call may be wrong. The CDR3 consists of 11 residues. The germline V gene encodes CDR1 ENHRY and CDR2 SYGVKD. The CDR3 sequence is CAIRGQETQFF. CDR3 DNA: TGTGCCATCAGGGGGCAAGAGACCCAGTTCTTC.

A few counts support this clonotype. The gene calls are TRBV28 and TRBJ2-7; 8 bases match TRBD1. From germline, CDR1 is MDHEN and CDR2 SYDVKM. The V and J ends lost 6 bases and 3 bases, in that order; junction bases with no gene match: 4. This CDR3 is 13 amino acids long. In DNA form, the CDR3 reads TGTGCCAGCAGAATGACAGGGGTCTACGAGCAGTACTTC. The encoded protein is CASRMTGVYEQYF.

The rearrangement uses TRBV12-3 or TRBV12-4 and TRBJ1-2; D possibly corresponds to TRBD1 (6 bases). V shed 5 bases and J shed 0 bases, with 13 bases lying between them. There are 15 residues in the CDR3. CDR3 sequence reads: CASSPGDTSNYGYTF. DNA of the CDR3: TGTGCCAGCAGTCCAGGGGACACCTCTAACTATGGCTACACCTTC.

The chain carries TRBV20-1 and TRBJ1-1; unclear D gene. This CDR3 is 17 amino acids long. The V and J ends lost 0 bases and 6 bases respectively, with 23 bases between them. Germline CDR1 and CDR2: DFQATT and SNEGSKA (reference sequence). CDR3 DNA sequence: TGCAGTGCTAGAGACGTCTACCACGAGGGCCTTAGTCCTGAAGCTTTCTTT. Translated, it gives CSARDVYHEGLSPEAFF.

The gene calls are TRBV3-1 and TRBJ2-3; no definite D call. Germline loops: CDR1 LGHDT, CDR2 YNNKEL (reference sequence). This CDR3 is 22 amino acids long. V shed 0 bases and J shed 0 bases, with 28 bases lying between them. DNA for the CDR3: TGTGCCAGCAGCCAAGAGAGGAAGAAGCGTGACAACCCCGTATATAGCACAGATACGCAGTATTTT. It translates to CASSQERKKRDNPVYSTDTQYF.

Many counts were recorded for this clonotype. The V call is TRBV29-1, the J call TRBJ2-1; D is undetermined. The CDR3 consists of 13 residues. Per the germline V gene, CDR1 is SQVTM and CDR2 is ANQGSEA. V was clipped by 8 bases and J by 0 bases, with 11 bases between them. The CDR3 spells CSLVASSYNEQFF. CDR3 DNA sequence: TGCAGCCTTGTAGCTAGCTCCTACAATGAGCAGTTCTTC.